These T cell receptor beta chains were read from a single sample in a study of human T cells and chemical hapten exposure. Via MiXCR, TCRdb re-called the RACE reads, giving one row per CDR3 protein. This sample has under 200,000 distinct CDR3 sequences, with about a quarter found just once. Here the sequenced sample was whole blood, taken in connection with sensitization to the hapten diphenylcyclopropenone (DPC). The receptors stem from a woman younger than 30 with alopecia areata. Some clones in this sample may be carry-over from other donors' samples. Both conserved end residues are trimmed from each CDR3. The D gene is left open where the match is weak. Not every row has a clone size; where given, it reads once, few, many or a size class.

. . TRBV7-9 ASSLAGGKKTQY
TRBD2 . TRBV9 ASSVSGGAETQY
. . TRBV20-1 SVLDSFSNQPQH
. . TRBV4-1 ASSQPGSETQY
. few TRBV7-6 ASSPAQNTGELF
. few TRBV11-1 ASSLAGVNTGELF
TRBD2 . TRBV7-8 ASALGGGSYEQY
TRBD1 many TRBV27 ASSLSRQGNSPLH
. . TRBV7-2 ASSSANQETQY
. . TRBV24-1 ATRSSAGGYT
TRBD2 . TRBV5-1 ASSLDRGGADTQY
. . TRBV2 ASSALRTSTDTQY
TRBD2 . TRBV5-1 ASSLEWGGSNEQF
TRBD1 . TRBV18 ASSRSGQGARNTEAF
. many TRBV28 ASRVRVGTEAF
TRBD2 few TRBV4-1 ASSQGLAGEVDTQY
. . TRBV29-1 SVAGFDEQF